This record looks at one T cell receptor beta chain sequence and its context. This sample was taken from a study of blood T cell repertoires in COVID-19. Study information: The samples span acute and convalescent COVID-19 from the United States, Italy and Spain. PBMCs, B-cell-depleted T cells, or T cells provided the cDNA or gDNA that made up the material.

Original processing methods: Reference gene primer amplification gave estimated nucleated cell counts. Sequenced by immunoSEQ multiplex PCR; TCRdb stores in-frame clones only, minus some. For V, J and clone size, that table is used; D and trimming come from the DNA. The sample includes under 250,000 clones, more than 75% seen only once; the top ten take roughly 13%. This receptor was obtained from a human donor in a cohort sampled during active COVID-19. Sequences were obtained from peripheral blood.

This chain's CDR3 is CATSRDQDSSHRYF. The CDR3 DNA reads TGTGCCACCAGCAGAGATCAGGACTCATCGCACCGATATTTT. This chain joins TRBV15 and TRBJ2-3; possibly TRBD2 for D (5 bases). There are 14 residues in the CDR3. Germline values: CDR1 LNHNV, CDR2 YYDKDF (reference sequence). Trimming removed 0 bases from V and 15 bases from J, with 19 bases in between.